Reported below is one T cell receptor beta chain. This sample was included in a study of circulating tumor DNA in untreated peripheral T-cell lymphoma. CDR1 is SGHDN and CDR2 is FVKESK in the germline V gene. The CDR3 is 11 residues long. Trimming pared 1 base from V and 6 bases from J, leaving 2 bases between. Tumor tissue was collected at baseline, before treatment began. TCRdb keeps only in-frame clones here, not all; method: immunoSEQ multiplex PCR. The sample records roughly 7,000 clones, 65% to 80% being singletons. This receptor was taken from a human donor with peripheral T-cell lymphoma. The sample was tumor tissue. V usage is TRBV14 and J usage is TRBJ2-3, with no clear D. Written as DNA, the CDR3 is TGTGCCAGCAGCCAAGCCGATACGCAGTATTTT. It encodes CASSQADTQYF.